The 21 T cell receptor beta chains below were found in one sample sequenced in a study of blood T cell repertoires in COVID-19. Measured with immunoSEQ multiplex PCR; TCRdb has only the in-frame clones, and not every one. The sample has about 390,000 clones, around nine tenths seen once. The sample comprised PBMCs or T cells enriched from blood (not recorded which). These receptors came from a woman between 45 and 65 years old who had recovered from COVID-19.

As regards this clone: Other DNA sequences in this specimen translate into the identical CDR3. The chain combines TRBV4-2 with TRBJ2-1; the match to TRBD2 covers 11 bases. V dropped 0 bases and J dropped 4; count of bases not matched to a gene: 2. The CDR3 consists of 16 residues. Germline-derived CDR1 and CDR2 are LGHNA and YNFKEQ. The CDR3: CASSQDSGGAYNEQFF. The CDR3 DNA is TGTGCCAGCAGCCAAGATAGCGGGGGGGCTTACAATGAGCAGTTCTTC.

This clone was detected once. The CDR3 protein is CASSREAGPGTEAFF. CDR3 nucleotides: TGCGCCAGCAGTCGAGAAGCGGGCCCGGGCACTGAAGCTTTCTTT. The chain has TRBV5-1 and TRBJ1-1; D gene unclear. Trimming removed 5 bases from V and 4 bases from J, with 18 bases in between. This CDR3 contains 15 residues. Germline V gene lookup returns CDR1 SGHRS and CDR2 YFSETQ.

The chain combines TRBV30 with TRBJ1-1, with no clear D. V lost 0 bases and J 3 bases, leaving 11 bases between the germline ends. Looked up from germline, CDR1 is GTSNPN and CDR2 is SVGIG (reference sequence). The CDR3 covers 14 residues. CDR3 nucleotide sequence: TGTGCCTGGAGTGTACGGGGATGGGACACTGAAGCTTTCTTT. It yields the protein CAWSVRGWDTEAFF.

V is TRBV5-4 and J is TRBJ2-5, with 7 bases that match TRBD1. This CDR3 region has 14 residues. The V and J ends lost 4 bases and 5 bases, in that order; junction bases with no gene match: 8. The germline V gene encodes CDR1 SGHNT and CDR2 YYREEE (reference sequence). The chain's CDR3 is CASSPGQARETQYF. CDR3 DNA sequence: TGTGCCAGCAGCCCCGGACAGGCAAGGGAGACCCAGTACTTC.

The chain combines TRBV9 with TRBJ1-1; D perhaps matches TRBD1 (5 bases). Trimming removed 4 bases at V and 6 bases at J, with 19 bases between. The V gene's germline CDR1 is SGDLS and CDR2 YYNGEE. This CDR3 contains 15 residues. The CDR3 sequence: CASSPLRDGGAEAFF. The CDR3, as DNA: TGTGCCAGCAGCCCCCTCCGGGACGGAGGGGCTGAAGCTTTCTTT.

The chain joins TRBV5-5 to TRBJ2-3; weak D call: TRBD2 (5 bases). The CDR3 is made up of 15 amino acids. V lost 0 bases and J 0 bases, leaving 8 bases between the germline ends. Germline CDR1 reads SGHKS; CDR2 reads YYEKEE (reference sequence). CDR3 in amino acids: CASSLDPGSTDTQYF. In DNA, the CDR3 is TGTGCCAGCAGCTTGGACCCGGGGAGCACAGATACGCAGTATTTT.

The J gene is TRBJ1-5, the V gene TRBV28; tentative D call: TRBD1 (6 bases). Germline V gene data show CDR1 as MDHEN and CDR2 as SYDVKM. V was pared by 6 bases and J by 5 bases, with 17 bases between. The length of the CDR3 is 15 residues. As DNA, the CDR3 is TGTGCCAGCAGCCCAACAGGGTTCGGGGATCAGCCCCAGCATTTT. Translated, it gives CASSPTGFGDQPQHF. Using reference TRBV28 and TRBJ1-5 for the parts outside the CDR3, the full variable domain is DVKVTQSSRYLVKRTGEKVFLECVQDMDHENMFWYRQDPGLGLRLIYFSYDVKMKEKGDIPEGYSVSREKKERFSLILESASTNQTSMYLCASSPTGFGDQPQHFGDGTRLSIL.

As to this clone: Other DNA sequences in this sample translate to the same CDR3. V usage is TRBV18 and J usage is TRBJ1-2; no clear D gene. V lost 2 bases to trimming and J lost 3 bases, with 7 bases between them. Germline V gene data show CDR1 as KGHSH and CDR2 as LQKENI. The CDR3 has 13 residues. The CDR3 loop reads CASSPNTDYGYTF. The CDR3 region has the DNA TGTGCCAGCTCACCAAATACGGACTATGGCTACACCTTC.

As for this clone: Other DNA sequences within the sample encode an identical CDR3. This chain links TRBV5-1 with TRBJ2-1; 11 bases line up with TRBD2. In germline, CDR1 is SGHRS, CDR2 YFSETQ. The ends lost 0 bases at V and 10 bases at J; junction bases unmatched: 6. CDR3 size: 15 residues. CDR3 protein: CASSLAVAGGREQFF. CDR3 nucleotide sequence: TGCGCCAGCAGCTTGGCAGTAGCGGGGGGGCGGGAGCAGTTCTTC.

The chain has TRBV18 and TRBJ2-3, with D possibly TRBD1 on 6 matching bases. CDR3 length: 17 amino acids. Between the trimmed V and J ends, which lost 3 bases and 0 bases, there was a span of 16 bases. The V gene's germline CDR1 is KGHSH and CDR2 LQKENI. DNA for the CDR3: TGTGCCAGCTCACCCAAAAAGGACAGAGCTAGCACAGATACGCAGTATTTT. Its protein product is CASSPKKDRASTDTQYF.

This clone appeared a few times. This chain connects TRBV11-2 to TRBJ1-3; 11 bases are shared with TRBD1. CDR3 size: 15 residues. The germline V gene encodes CDR1 SGHAT and CDR2 FQNNGV. J was trimmed by 2 bases and V by 5 bases; bases with no gene match: 2. DNA for the CDR3: TGTGCCAGCAGCAGGGGACAGGGGGCTGGAAACACCATATATTTT. As protein: CASSRGQGAGNTIYF. Complete variable domain (other parts from reference TRBV11-2 and TRBJ1-3): EAGVAQSPRYKIIEKRQSVAFWCNPISGHATLYWYQQILGQGPKLLIQFQNNGVVDDSQLPKDRFSAERLKGVDSTLKIQPAKLEDSAVYLCASSRGQGAGNTIYFGEGSWLTVV.

This chain uses TRBV19 with TRBJ2-1; possibly TRBD2 for D (5 bases). The V gene's germline CDR1 is LNHDA and CDR2 SQIVND (reference sequence). The germline V and J ends were trimmed by 5 bases and 5 bases, with 10 bases remaining between them. The CDR3 length is 13 residues. The chain's CDR3 is CASSPEADNEQFF. CDR3 nucleotide sequence: TGTGCCAGTAGTCCGGAAGCGGACAATGAGCAGTTCTTC.

V and J are TRBV30 and TRBJ1-2, with D perhaps TRBD1 (6 bases). Trimming removed 5 bases at V and 8 bases at J, with 18 bases between. Germline V gene lookup returns CDR1 GTSNPN and CDR2 SVGIG (reference sequence). This CDR3 spans 13 amino acids. The CDR3, as DNA: TGTGCCTGGGATACAGGGCCCCGAGGAGGCTACACCTTC. Translating gives CAWDTGPRGGYTF.

The genes are TRBV7-9 and TRBJ1-1; D is unresolved. The germline V and J ends were trimmed by 1 base and 2 bases, with 11 bases remaining between them. Germline CDR1 reads SEHNR; CDR2 reads FQNEAQ (reference sequence). The CDR3 is 15 residues long. The CDR3 region has the DNA TGTGCCAGCAGCTTAGGAGTTGGTATAAACACTGAAGCTTTCTTT. Translation gives CASSLGVGINTEAFF.

In this sample, this clone turned up many times. The rearrangement links TRBV5-1 to TRBJ2-7, with a tentative D call TRBD1 (6 bases). Between the trimmed V and J ends, which lost 3 bases and 2 bases, there was a span of 9 bases. Germline V gene sequence: CDR1 SGHRS, CDR2 YFSETQ. The CDR3 runs 13 residues. The chain's CDR3 is CASSYEGAYEQYF. The CDR3 DNA follows: TGCGCCAGCAGCTACGAGGGGGCCTACGAGCAGTACTTC.

The chain uses TRBV10-3 and TRBJ1-3, with D possibly being TRBD1 (5 bases). The germline gives CDR1 ENHRY, CDR2 SYGVKD. Trimming left V 4 bases short and J 0 bases short, with 16 bases between. The CDR3 is 17 amino acids. CDR3 in amino acids: CAISGGTTSPSGNTIYF. In DNA, the CDR3 is TGTGCCATCAGTGGTGGGACTACCTCCCCCTCTGGAAACACCATATATTTT.

The CDR3 bases are TGTGCCAGCAGCCAAGATCCCGCGGGTACGTGGCCCCAGCATTTT. Its protein product is CASSQDPAGTWPQHF. This rearrangement joins TRBV3-1 (or the pseudogene TRBV3-2) to TRBJ1-5, with D unclear. The CDR3 consists of 15 residues. Between the trimmed V and J ends, which lost 0 bases and 9 bases, there was a span of 15 bases. Germline CDR1 and CDR2: LGHDT and YNNKEL (reference sequence).

This chain's CDR3 is CASSRGRTSGANVLTF. CDR3 bases: TGTGCCAGCTCACGGGGCCGGACGTCCGGGGCCAACGTCCTGACTTTC. V and J are TRBV18 and TRBJ2-6, with D perhaps matching TRBD1 (5 bases). Trimming cost V 4 bases and J 4 bases, with 14 bases left between them. The CDR3 spans 16 residues. CDR1 and CDR2 (germline): KGHSH, LQKENI.

The chain joins TRBV7-9 to TRBJ1-3; 7 bases agree with TRBD1. The junction had 2 bases not matched to a gene; V was cut back by 4 bases and J by 8 bases. This CDR3 region has 12 residues. From germline, CDR1 is SEHNR and CDR2 FQNEAQ (reference sequence). The CDR3 reads CASSSRGDTIYF. DNA of the CDR3: TGTGCCAGCAGCTCCAGGGGGGACACCATATATTTT.

J is TRBJ1-1 and V is TRBV7-8, with TRBD1 matching over 8 bases. The CDR3 length is 11 residues. Per the germline V gene, CDR1 is SGHVS and CDR2 is FQNEAQ. The V and J ends lost 7 bases and 8 bases, in that order; junction bases with no gene match: 3. The CDR3 sequence is CASTSGGEAFF. CDR3 nucleotides: TGTGCCAGCACCTCAGGGGGCGAAGCTTTCTTT.

CDR3 nucleotide sequence: TGTGCCAGCAGCTTAAGTTCAACAGGGGGGTCGACTGAAGCTTTCTTT. It yields the protein CASSLSSTGGSTEAFF. The chain uses TRBV7-2 and TRBJ1-1, with TRBD1 matching 8 bases. The V segment lost 2 bases and the J segment 5 bases; nucleotides outside the gene matches: 10. This CDR3 has 16 amino acids. The germline V gene encodes CDR1 SGHTA and CDR2 FQGNSA.